The present TCR beta chain was sequenced within a study of T-cell memory formation after mild COVID-19. Constant-segment-primed 5'RACE gave TCR alpha and TCR beta cDNA libraries with sample barcodes and UMIs. From the 5' RACE reads, TCRdb called clonotypes with MiXCR, one entry per CDR3 protein. Altogether roughly 220,000 distinct CDR3 sequences are present, over 7.5% being singletons, with the ten largest covering 3% to 4%. General study findings and limits: Clones contracting over day 15 to 85 were CD4/CD8 balanced, with later expanders leaning CD4+. Clonal second-wave expansions that peaked on day 37 had unconfirmed SARS-CoV-2 specificity.

Germline CDR1 and CDR2: SGHAT and FQNNGV. The CDR3 loop spans 14 amino acids. The sample holds one count of this clonotype. No antigen is known for it. One end of the junction fails to match germline, which may point to a read error. This TCR derives from a man aged 18-30 years who had mild COVID-19 (a few samples of this study predate the infection). Cell type and time point are not known. The rearrangement uses TRBV11-2 and TRBJ1-2; D call uncertain. The sequenced sample was PBMCs or a T cell subset sorted from them (not recorded which). CDR3 in DNA: TGTGCAAGCAGCCCTGGATGGGGTAGCGAAGGCTACACCTTC. It is translated as CASSPGWGSEGYTF.